This section outlines one TCR beta chain sequence together with its context. Its antigen is undetermined. The sample is drawn from a study of early T cells in non-severe SARS-CoV-2 infection. Germline CDR1 SGHRS, CDR2 YFSETQ. This CDR3 region has 13 residues. The V gene lost 2 bases and the J gene lost 8 bases, with 11 bases spanning the gap. Individual cDNA molecules received unique molecular identifiers during library preparation. TCRdb ran MiXCR on the 5' RACE reads and lists one entry per CDR3 protein. Of about 110,000 distinct CDR3 sequences detected, roughly 12% appear once; the ten largest clones hold around 4%. General study points: The VDJdb matching leaned toward anti-spike CD8 responses and overlooked private and CD4 specificities.

The chain recombines TRBV5-1 with TRBJ2-1; D may be TRBD2 (5 bases). This specimen consisted of whole blood, obtained at baseline. This TCR came from an adult who was a healthcare worker with PCR-confirmed SARS-CoV-2 infection or an uninfected control (not recorded which). The CDR3 loop reads CASSFGLAYEQFF. CDR3 DNA: TGCGCCAGCAGCTTCGGTCTAGCCTATGAGCAGTTCTTC.